The source of this T cell receptor beta chain is a study of T cell responses to AZD1222 COVID-19 vaccine. Data came from immunoSEQ multiplex PCR; TCRdb stores just in-frame clones and leaves some out. The repertoire holds roughly 99,000 clones, with roughly 90% as singletons. Study results and limitations: Elevations in Spike-specific TCR breadth and depth followed administration of two AZD1222 doses.

About this clone itself: What it binds is not known.

The sample in question was peripheral blood, obtained on day 0 of AZD1222 vaccination. The sequence was collected from an adult in good health.

The CDR3 sequence is CASSLQKTSGIYEQYF. CDR3 DNA sequence: TGTGCCAGCAGTCTACAGAAGACTAGCGGGATCTACGAGCAGTACTTC. The chain recombines TRBV7-8 with TRBJ2-7; 11 bases align to TRBD2. This CDR3 comprises 16 residues. The germline V gene encodes CDR1 SGHVS and CDR2 FQNEAQ. V shed 6 bases, J shed 3 bases, and the junction held 10 bases outside the gene matches. The variable domain in full, with the rest retrieved from reference TRBV7-8 and TRBJ2-7, is GAGVSQSPRYKVAKRGQDVALRCDPISGHVSLFWYQQALGQGPEFLTYFQNEAQLDKSGLPSDRFFAERPEGSVSTLKIQRTQQEDSAVYLCASSLQKTSGIYEQYFGPGTRLTVT.